This TCR beta chain was obtained from a study of response to subunit inactivated influenza vaccine. Overall study results and limits: With each seasonal influenza vaccination, the authors suggested, few new T cells are recruited.

This clonotype has just a few counts. Its antigen is still unknown. V was pared by 5 bases and J by 1 base, with 13 bases between. The length of the CDR3 is 15 residues. The germline CDR1 and CDR2 sequences are SGHVS and FQNEAQ. TCRdb redid the calling of the RT-PCR reads with MiXCR, one entry per CDR3 protein. The sample has hundreds of thousands of distinct CDR3 sequences, around 18% seen once. This clonotype was obtained from a man aged 45-65 years who received an inactivated influenza vaccine. The material sequenced was PBMCs from blood, taken 5 days after vaccination. The chain carries TRBV7-8 and TRBJ2-3; D perhaps matches TRBD2 (6 bases). The CDR3 region has the DNA TGTGCCAGCAGCGCGGGACTCAGGCGCACAGATACGCAGTATTTT. Its translation: CASSAGLRRTDTQYF.